This T cell receptor beta chain was observed in a study of blood T cell repertoires in COVID-19. Clones were sequenced by immunoSEQ multiplex PCR, and TCRdb holds only the in-frame ones, with some missing. The sample lists about 86,000 clones, roughly four fifths occurring once. This clone was seen more than once but under ten times. V was clipped by 4 bases and J by 2 bases, with 13 bases between them. Germline CDR1 and CDR2: SGDLS and YYNGEE. The CDR3 spans 15 residues. Sequenced input: peripheral blood. This clonotype originated in a woman aged 80 or over with acute or convalescent COVID-19. The chain carries TRBV9 and TRBJ2-1; D might be TRBD1 (6 bases). The chain's CDR3 is CASSLQGDAYNEQFF. For the CDR3, the DNA is TGTGCCAGCAGCTTACAGGGCGATGCCTACAATGAGCAGTTCTTC.